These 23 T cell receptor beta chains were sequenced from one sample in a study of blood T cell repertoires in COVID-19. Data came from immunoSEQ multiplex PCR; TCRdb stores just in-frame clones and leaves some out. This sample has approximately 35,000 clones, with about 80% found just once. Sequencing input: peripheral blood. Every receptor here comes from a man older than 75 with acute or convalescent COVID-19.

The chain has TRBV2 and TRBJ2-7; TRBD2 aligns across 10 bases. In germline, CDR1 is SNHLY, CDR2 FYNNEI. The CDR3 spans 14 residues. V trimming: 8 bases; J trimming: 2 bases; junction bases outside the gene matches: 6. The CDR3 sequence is CASCKREGPYEQYF. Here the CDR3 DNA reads TGTGCCAGCTGCAAGCGGGAGGGTCCCTACGAGCAGTACTTC.

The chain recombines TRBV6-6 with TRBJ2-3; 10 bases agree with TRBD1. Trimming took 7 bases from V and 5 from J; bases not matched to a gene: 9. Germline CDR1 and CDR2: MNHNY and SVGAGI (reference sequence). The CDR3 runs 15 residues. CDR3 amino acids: CASTHRDRGGDTQYF. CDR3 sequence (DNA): TGTGCCAGCACCCACAGGGACAGGGGAGGAGATACGCAGTATTTT.

The chain's CDR3 is CASSVGRGRTDTQYF. CDR3 DNA sequence: TGTGCCAGCAGCGTAGGTAGGGGGCGGACAGATACGCAGTATTTT. The chain recombines TRBV9 with TRBJ2-3; 7 nucleotides agree with TRBD1. Germline assignment: CDR1 SGDLS and CDR2 YYNGEE. The CDR3 contains 15 residues. Trimming at V came to 0 bases and at J to 3 bases, leaving 4 bases not matched to a gene.

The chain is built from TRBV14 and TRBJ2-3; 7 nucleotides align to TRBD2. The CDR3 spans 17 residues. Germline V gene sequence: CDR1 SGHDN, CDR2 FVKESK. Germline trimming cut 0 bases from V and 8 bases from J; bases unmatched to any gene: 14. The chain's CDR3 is CASSQDKGTNLKATQYF. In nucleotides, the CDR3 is TGTGCCAGCAGCCAAGATAAAGGGACTAACCTCAAGGCTACGCAGTATTTT.

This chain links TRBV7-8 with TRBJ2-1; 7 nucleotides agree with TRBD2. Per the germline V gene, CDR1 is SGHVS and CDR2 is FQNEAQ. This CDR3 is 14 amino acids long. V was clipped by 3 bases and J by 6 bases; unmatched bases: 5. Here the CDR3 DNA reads TGTGCCAGCAGCTTTCCGGGACTACCCAATGAGCAGTTCTTC. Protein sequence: CASSFPGLPNEQFF.

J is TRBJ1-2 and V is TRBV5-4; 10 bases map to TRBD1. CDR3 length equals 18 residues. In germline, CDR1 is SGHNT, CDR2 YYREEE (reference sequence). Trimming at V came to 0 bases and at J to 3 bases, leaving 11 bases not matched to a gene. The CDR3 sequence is CASSLGSGTGAIYYGYTF. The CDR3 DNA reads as TGTGCCAGCAGCTTGGGTTCCGGGACAGGGGCCATTTACTATGGCTACACCTTC. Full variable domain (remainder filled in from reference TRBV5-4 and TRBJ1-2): ETGVTQSPTHLIKTRGQQVTLRCSSQSGHNTVSWYQQALGQGPQFIFQYYREEENGRGNFPPRFSGLQFPNYSSELNVNALELDDSALYLCASSLGSGTGAIYYGYTFGSGTRLTVV.

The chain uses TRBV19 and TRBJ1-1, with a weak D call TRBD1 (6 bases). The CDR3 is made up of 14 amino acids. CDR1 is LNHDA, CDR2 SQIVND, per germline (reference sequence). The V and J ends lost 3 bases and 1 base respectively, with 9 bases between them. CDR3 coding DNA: TGTGCCAGTAGTATCGGACAGACGAACACTGAAGCTTTCTTT. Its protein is CASSIGQTNTEAFF.

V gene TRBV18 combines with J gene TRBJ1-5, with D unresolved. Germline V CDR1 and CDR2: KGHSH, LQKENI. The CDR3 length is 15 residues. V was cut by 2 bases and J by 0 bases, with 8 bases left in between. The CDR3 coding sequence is TGTGCCAGCTCACCAGAGATTGTTAGCAATCAGCCCCAGCATTTT. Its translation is CASSPEIVSNQPQHF. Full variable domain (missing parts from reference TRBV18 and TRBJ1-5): NAGVMQNPRHLVRRRGQEARLRCSPMKGHSHVYWYRQLPEEGLKFMVYLQKENIIDESGMPKERFSAEFPKEGPSILRIQQVVRGDSAAYFCASSPEIVSNQPQHFGDGTRLSIL.

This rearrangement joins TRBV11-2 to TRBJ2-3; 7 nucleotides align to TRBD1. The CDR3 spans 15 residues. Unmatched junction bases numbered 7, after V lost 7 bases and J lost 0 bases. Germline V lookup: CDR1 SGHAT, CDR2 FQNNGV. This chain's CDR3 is CASTNRQGSTDTQYF. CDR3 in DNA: TGTGCCAGCACCAATCGACAGGGTAGCACAGATACGCAGTATTTT.

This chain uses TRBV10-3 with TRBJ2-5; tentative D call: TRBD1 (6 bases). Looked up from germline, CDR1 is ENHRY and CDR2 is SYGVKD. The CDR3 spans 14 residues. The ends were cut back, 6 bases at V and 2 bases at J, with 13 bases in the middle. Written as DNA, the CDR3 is TGTGCCATCAGCCCCTCGGACAGTCAAGAGACCCAGTACTTC. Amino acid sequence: CAISPSDSQETQYF.

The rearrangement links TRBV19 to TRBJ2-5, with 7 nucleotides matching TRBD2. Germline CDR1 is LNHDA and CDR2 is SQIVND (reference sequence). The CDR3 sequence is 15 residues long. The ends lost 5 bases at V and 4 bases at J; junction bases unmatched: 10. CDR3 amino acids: CASSSQRTGGETQYF. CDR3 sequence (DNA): TGTGCCAGTAGTTCCCAACGGACGGGGGGAGAGACCCAGTACTTC. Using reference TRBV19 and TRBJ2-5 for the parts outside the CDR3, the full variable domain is DGGITQSPKYLFRKEGQNVTLSCEQNLNHDAMYWYRQDPGQGLRLIYYSQIVNDFQKGDIAEGYSVSREKKESFPLTVTSAQKNPTAFYLCASSSQRTGGETQYFGPGTRLLVL.

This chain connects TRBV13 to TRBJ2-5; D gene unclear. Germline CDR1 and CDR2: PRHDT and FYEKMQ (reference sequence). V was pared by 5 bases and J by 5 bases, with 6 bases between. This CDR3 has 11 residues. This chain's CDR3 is CASSLRETQYF. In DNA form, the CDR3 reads TGTGCCAGCAGCCTGAGGGAGACCCAGTACTTC.

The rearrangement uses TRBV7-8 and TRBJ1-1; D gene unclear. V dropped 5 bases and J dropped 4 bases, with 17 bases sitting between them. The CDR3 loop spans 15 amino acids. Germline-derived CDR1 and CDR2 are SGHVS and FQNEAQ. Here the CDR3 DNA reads TGTGCCAGCAGCCCCTCCCTACCCGGAGGCACTGAAGCTTTCTTT. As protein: CASSPSLPGGTEAFF.

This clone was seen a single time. The CDR3 DNA reads as TGCAGCGCTGTGCAGGGAGGAGAGACCCAGTACTTC. Translated: CSAVQGGETQYF. This sequence joins TRBV29-1 and TRBJ2-5, with D possibly being TRBD2 (6 bases). Trimming removed 7 bases at V and 4 bases at J, with 13 bases between. CDR1 and CDR2 (germline): SQVTM, ANQGSEA. The CDR3 contains 12 residues.

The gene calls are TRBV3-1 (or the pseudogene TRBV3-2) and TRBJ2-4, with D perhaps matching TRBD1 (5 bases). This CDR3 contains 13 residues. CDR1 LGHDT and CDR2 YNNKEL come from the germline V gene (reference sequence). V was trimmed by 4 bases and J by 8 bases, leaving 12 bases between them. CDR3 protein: CASSRAGLDIQYF. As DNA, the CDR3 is TGTGCCAGCAGCCGGGCAGGGCTGGACATTCAGTACTTC.

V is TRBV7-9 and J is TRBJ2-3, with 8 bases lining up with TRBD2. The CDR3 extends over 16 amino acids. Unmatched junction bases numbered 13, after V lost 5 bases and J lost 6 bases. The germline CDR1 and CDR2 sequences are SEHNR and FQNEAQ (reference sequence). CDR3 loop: CASSPQAGVKRDTQYF. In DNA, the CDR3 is TGTGCCAGCAGCCCCCAAGCGGGAGTAAAGAGGGATACGCAGTATTTT.

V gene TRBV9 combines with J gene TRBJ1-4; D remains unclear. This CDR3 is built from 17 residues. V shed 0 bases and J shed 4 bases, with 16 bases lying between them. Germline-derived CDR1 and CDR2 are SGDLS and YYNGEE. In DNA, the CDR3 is TGTGCCAGCAGCGTAGGGAGCGGTGGAGGAGGTAATGAAAAACTGTTTTTT. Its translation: CASSVGSGGGGNEKLFF.

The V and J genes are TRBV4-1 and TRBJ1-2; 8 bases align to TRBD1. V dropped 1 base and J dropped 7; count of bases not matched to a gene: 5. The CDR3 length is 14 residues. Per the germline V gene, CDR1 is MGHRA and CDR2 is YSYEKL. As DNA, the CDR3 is TGCGCCAGCAGCCAAGGGGACAGGCTGCGTGGCTACACCTTC. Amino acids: CASSQGDRLRGYTF.

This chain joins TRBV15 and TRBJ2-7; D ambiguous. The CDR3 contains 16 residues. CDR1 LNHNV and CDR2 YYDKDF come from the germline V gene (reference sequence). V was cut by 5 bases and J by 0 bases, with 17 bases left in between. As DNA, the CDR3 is TGTGCCACCAGCTACGCTACGACTCTAAGCTCCTACGAGCAGTACTTC. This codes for CATSYATTLSSYEQYF.

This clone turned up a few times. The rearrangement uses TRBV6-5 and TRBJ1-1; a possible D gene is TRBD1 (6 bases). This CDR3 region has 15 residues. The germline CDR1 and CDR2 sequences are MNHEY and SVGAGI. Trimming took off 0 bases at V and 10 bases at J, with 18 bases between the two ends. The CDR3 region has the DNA TGTGCCAGCAGTTACTCGAGGGTTGGCGGGGGCGCAGCTTTCTTT. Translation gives CASSYSRVGGGAAFF.

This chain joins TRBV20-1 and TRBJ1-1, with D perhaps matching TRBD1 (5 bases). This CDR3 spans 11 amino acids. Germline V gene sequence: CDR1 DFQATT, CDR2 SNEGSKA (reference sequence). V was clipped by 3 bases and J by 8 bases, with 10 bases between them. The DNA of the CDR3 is TGCAGTGCTAGGGAGGGACTCGAAGCTTTCTTT. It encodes CSAREGLEAFF.

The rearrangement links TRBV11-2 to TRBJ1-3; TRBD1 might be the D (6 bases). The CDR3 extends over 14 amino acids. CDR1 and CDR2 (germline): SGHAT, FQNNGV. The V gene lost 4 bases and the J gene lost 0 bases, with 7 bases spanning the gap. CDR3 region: CASSWTDSGNTIYF. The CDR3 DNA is TGTGCCAGCAGCTGGACAGACTCTGGAAACACCATATATTTT.

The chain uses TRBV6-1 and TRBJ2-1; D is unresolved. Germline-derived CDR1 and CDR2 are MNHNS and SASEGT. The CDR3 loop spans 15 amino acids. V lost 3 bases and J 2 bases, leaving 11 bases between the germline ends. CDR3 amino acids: CASSERSLAYNEQFF. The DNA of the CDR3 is TGTGCCAGCAGTGAGCGGAGCCTGGCCTACAATGAGCAGTTCTTC.